The rows below give T cell receptor beta chains drawn from one sample of a study of T cell responses to AZD1222 COVID-19 vaccine. Produced via immunoSEQ multiplex PCR; TCRdb's table is partial and in-frame only. The data contain around 140,000 clones, about 93% of them singletons. The starting material was peripheral blood, obtained on day 0 of AZD1222 vaccination. The receptors come from an adult in good health. CDR3s include the opening cysteine and the closing phenylalanine or tryptophan. D genes are given only for firm matches. Size is omitted from some rows. Given values are once, few, many or a class for expanded clones.

CDR3,DNA,V,J,size,D,length
CASSPSGQGASQPQHF,TGTGCCAGCTCACCATCAGGACAGGGGGCCAGTCAGCCCCAGCATTTT,TRBV18,TRBJ1-5,-,TRBD1,16
CASSPTPGGHNEQFF,TGTGCCAGCAGCCCCACTCCCGGGGGCCACAATGAGCAGTTCTTC,TRBV5-6,TRBJ2-1,-,-,15
CAWNPGNGYTF,TGTGCCTGGAACCCGGGGAATGGCTACACCTTC,TRBV30,TRBJ1-2,-,-,11
CASSLWGTGWSPNTEAFF,TGTGCCAGCAGTTTATGGGGGACAGGGTGGAGTCCGAACACTGAAGCTTTCTTT,TRBV27,TRBJ1-1,-,TRBD1,18
CASSTLLGLGTDTQYF,TGTGCCAGTAGTACCTTACTAGGGCTGGGCACAGATACGCAGTATTTT,TRBV19,TRBJ2-3,-,-,16
CASSQGRGQGNYEQFF,TGCGCCAGCAGCCAAGGCCGGGGACAGGGAAACTATGAGCAGTTCTTC,TRBV4-1,TRBJ2-1,-,TRBD1,16
CASSHYGQYQETQYF,TGTGCCAGCAGCCACTACGGACAGTACCAAGAGACCCAGTACTTC,TRBV3-1/TRBV3-2,TRBJ2-5,-,-,15
CANSQASYGYTF,TGTGCCAATAGTCAGGCGAGCTATGGCTACACCTTC,TRBV19,TRBJ1-2,-,-,12
CASREGSWTSGYSGANVLTF,TGTGCCAGCAGAGAAGGTTCGTGGACTAGCGGGTACTCTGGGGCCAACGTCCTGACTTTC,TRBV6-1,TRBJ2-6,-,TRBD2,20
CASKFKGRGVTGELFF,TGTGCCAGTAAGTTCAAAGGCCGCGGGGTCACCGGGGAGCTGTTTTTT,TRBV19,TRBJ2-2,-,-,16
CASSETGSYEQYF,TGTGCCAGCAGTGAAACGGGGAGCTACGAGCAGTACTTC,TRBV2,TRBJ2-7,few,-,13
CASSVGEETQYF,TGTGCCAGCAGCGTAGGGGAGGAGACCCAGTACTTC,TRBV9,TRBJ2-5,-,-,12
CASSLPSEVTQYF,TGTGCCAGCAGCCTACCTAGCGAGGTTACGCAGTATTTT,TRBV7-9,TRBJ2-3,-,-,13
CATADRGVSYTF,TGTGCCACGGCCGACAGGGGTGTTTCGTACACCTTC,TRBV10-3,TRBJ1-2,-,TRBD1,12
CASTRTGTNYGYTF,TGTGCCAGCACCAGGACAGGAACTAACTATGGCTACACCTTC,TRBV9,TRBJ1-2,-,TRBD1,14